The 19 T cell receptor beta chains given below trace back to one sample, sequenced in a study of T cells in Graves' hyperthyroidism and ophthalmopathy. It was RNA transcripts that yielded the amplified TCR beta CDR3 regions. HTBI primers were used for first-round RT-PCR of the TCR CDR3. In TCRdb, the multiplex PCR reads were re-called with MiXCR into one record per CDR3 protein. Here the sample spans about 280,000 distinct CDR3 sequences, less than 30% being singletons. The sequenced sample was blood. These receptors were collected from a man aged 40-49 years with Graves' hyperthyroidism that later progressed to Graves' ophthalmopathy.

The sample holds many counts of this clonotype. J is TRBJ1-5 and V is TRBV27; D gene ambiguous. Per germline, CDR1 MNHEY and CDR2 SMNVEV (reference sequence). The CDR3 has 14 residues. V gave up 2 bases and J gave up 7 bases, with 12 bases separating them. CDR3 DNA sequence: TGTGCCAGCAGTTTACTTCCAGTCGGCCAGCCCCAGCATTTT. Encoded protein: CASSLLPVGQPQHF.

This chain links TRBV10-3 with TRBJ1-5, with 11 nucleotides matching TRBD1. V shed 10 bases and J 0 bases; nucleotides not matched to a gene: 11. The V gene's germline CDR1 is ENHRY and CDR2 SYGVKD. The CDR3 covers 17 residues. The CDR3 reads CATSPQDRGPSNQPQHF. The CDR3 DNA follows: TGTGCCACTAGCCCGCAGGACAGGGGGCCTAGCAATCAGCCCCAGCATTTT.

Many counts were recorded for this clonotype. V and J are TRBV19 and TRBJ1-2; TRBD1 matches 7 bases. V lost 8 bases, J lost 5 bases, and 14 bases stayed unmatched. The CDR3 sequence is 15 residues long. Per germline, CDR1 LNHDA and CDR2 SQIVND (reference sequence). The CDR3 loop is CASGATLGQDYGYTF. The CDR3 DNA reads TGTGCCAGTGGAGCCACACTTGGACAGGATTATGGCTACACCTTC. Complete variable domain (other parts from reference TRBV19 and TRBJ1-2): DGGITQSPKYLFRKEGQNVTLSCEQNLNHDAMYWYRQDPGQGLRLIYYSQIVNDFQKGDIAEGYSVSREKKESFPLTVTSAQKNPTAFYLCASGATLGQDYGYTFGSGTRLTVV.

This chain connects TRBV14 to TRBJ1-6; D remains unclear. The germline V gene encodes CDR1 SGHDN and CDR2 FVKESK. The CDR3 has 14 residues. Trimming stripped 1 base from V and 7 bases from J, with 8 bases between. The CDR3 loop is CASSQAQPNSPLHF. The CDR3 DNA sequence: TGTGCCAGCAGCCAAGCCCAGCCAAATTCACCCCTCCACTTT. Full variable domain (outside the CDR3, taken from reference TRBV14 and TRBJ1-6): EAGVTQFPSHSVIEKGQTVTLRCDPISGHDNLYWYRRVMGKEIKFLLHFVKESKQDESGMPNNRFLAERTGGTYSTLKVQPAELEDSGVYFCASSQAQPNSPLHFGNGTRLTVT.

At least ten counts were recorded for this clonotype. The rearrangement joins TRBV5-1 to TRBJ1-2; unclear D gene. Looked up from germline, CDR1 is SGHRS and CDR2 is YFSETQ. The CDR3 has 15 residues. V lost 0 bases and J 2 bases, leaving 11 bases between the germline ends. CDR3 nucleotide sequence: TGCGCCAGCAGCTTGGCCGGGGAACCCAACTATGGCTACACCTTC. Amino acid sequence: CASSLAGEPNYGYTF. The full variable domain, rest sourced from reference TRBV5-1 and TRBJ1-2, is KAGVTQTPRYLIKTRGQQVTLSCSPISGHRSVSWYQQTPGQGLQFLFEYFSETQRNKGNFPGRFSGRQFSNSRSEMNVSTLELGDSALYLCASSLAGEPNYGYTFGSGTRLTVV.

This clonotype occurred many times. The J gene is TRBJ2-2, the V gene TRBV5-1; D is unclear. This CDR3 contains 15 residues. V was shortened by 1 base and J by 2 bases, with 9 bases between the two germline ends. CDR1 SGHRS and CDR2 YFSETQ come from the germline V gene. This CDR3 reads CASSLSATNTGELFF. The CDR3 DNA reads TGCGCCAGCAGCTTGTCGGCTACAAACACCGGGGAGCTGTTTTTT.

This clonotype was recorded at least ten times. The V gene is TRBV28, the J gene TRBJ1-2; no firm D call. V was trimmed by 5 bases and J by 4 bases, leaving 11 bases between them. The CDR3 runs to 13 residues. The germline CDR1 and CDR2 sequences are MDHEN and SYDVKM. DNA for the CDR3: TGTGCCAGCAGTACGGACGGAACCTATGGCTACACCTTC. Its protein is CASSTDGTYGYTF.

This clonotype was recorded at least ten times. The chain employs TRBV4-2 and TRBJ2-3; TRBD2 matches at 10 bases. The length of the CDR3 is 18 residues. Germline CDR1 LGHNA, CDR2 YNFKEQ. The V segment lost 1 base and the J segment 0 bases; nucleotides outside the gene matches: 7. CDR3 DNA sequence: TGTGCCAGCAGCCAAGCACTCACTAGCGGGACTAGCACAGATACGCAGTATTTT. Amino acids: CASSQALTSGTSTDTQYF.

In DNA form, the CDR3 reads TGTGCCAGCGGTACAGTCTCCTACGAGCAGTACTTC. Its translation: CASGTVSYEQYF. This chain uses TRBV6-1 with TRBJ2-7; D uncertain. V lost 8 bases and J lost 0, with 8 bases in between. Per the germline V gene, CDR1 is MNHNS and CDR2 is SASEGT. This CDR3 contains 12 residues.

In its sample, this clonotype was seen many times. The J gene is TRBJ2-7, the V gene TRBV3-1; D perhaps matches TRBD1 (6 bases). Germline V gene lookup returns CDR1 LGHDT and CDR2 YNNKEL (reference sequence). V gave up 4 bases and J gave up 5 bases, with 9 bases separating them. The CDR3 loop spans 12 amino acids. In nucleotides, the CDR3 is TGTGCCAGCAGCCCAGGGGTGCACGAGCAGTACTTC. Translating it yields CASSPGVHEQYF.

This clonotype was observed at least ten times. CDR3 coding DNA: TGTGCCTGGAGTGTTGAAGCTAACTATGGCTACACCTTC. Translation: CAWSVEANYGYTF. The chain couples TRBV30 to TRBJ1-2, with unresolved D. The length of the CDR3 is 13 residues. Looked up from germline, CDR1 is GTSNPN and CDR2 is SVGIG (reference sequence). The germline V and J ends were trimmed by 0 bases and 0 bases, with 5 bases remaining between them.

This CDR3 reads CASRGQNQPQHF. The CDR3 DNA reads as TGTGCCAGCAGGGGCCAAAATCAGCCCCAGCATTTT. The rearrangement joins TRBV2 to TRBJ1-5; no reliable D call. There are 12 residues in the CDR3. Trimming shortened V by 6 bases and J by 4 bases, and 7 bases separated the two germline ends. Germline V gene sequence: CDR1 SNHLY, CDR2 FYNNEI. Based on the CDR3 plus reference TRBV2 and TRBJ1-5, the full variable domain is EPEVTQTPSHQVTQMGQEVILRCVPISNHLYFYWYRQILGQKVEFLVSFYNNEISEKSEIFDDQFSVERPDGSNFTLKIRSTKLEDSAMYFCASRGQNQPQHFGDGTRLSIL.

This chain joins TRBV9 and TRBJ1-2; no clear D gene. Germline CDR1 is SGDLS and CDR2 is YYNGEE. CDR3 length: 13 amino acids. V was trimmed by 4 bases and J by 6 bases, leaving 13 bases between them. CDR3 amino acids: CASSSGAPDGYTF. The DNA of the CDR3 is TGTGCCAGCAGCTCCGGAGCGCCGGATGGCTACACCTTC. Full variable domain (rest looked up from reference TRBV9 and TRBJ1-2): DSGVTQTPKHLITATGQRVTLRCSPRSGDLSVYWYQQSLDQGLQFLIQYYNGEERAKGNILERFSAQQFPDLHSELNLSSLELGDSALYFCASSSGAPDGYTFGSGTRLTVV.

This clonotype has a count of ten or more. The chain has TRBV7-2 and TRBJ2-7; a possible D gene is TRBD2 (5 bases). Germline V lookup: CDR1 SGHTA, CDR2 FQGNSA. V lost 5 bases and J 7 bases, leaving 24 bases between the germline ends. The CDR3 contains 16 residues. The chain's CDR3 is CASSATAGSPPGEQYF. For the CDR3, the DNA is TGTGCCAGCAGCGCGACTGCCGGGTCTCCCCCGGGGGAGCAGTACTTC.

This clonotype showed up many times. A clone one base away is much larger, so this may be a read error. The V call is TRBV2, the J call TRBJ1-2; the D gene is possibly TRBD1 (5 bases). CDR3 length: 14 amino acids. The V end was cut by 5 bases, the J end by 8 bases, with 18 bases between. CDR1 and CDR2 from the germline V gene are SNHLY and FYNNEI. This CDR3 reads CASSLRGSIPGYTF. In DNA, the CDR3 is TGTGCCAGCAGTCTAAGGGGCTCTATCCCAGGCTACACCTTC.

This clonotype was observed at least ten times. The chain couples TRBV14 to TRBJ2-5; D not certain. V lost 1 base and J 2 bases, leaving 5 bases between the germline ends. This CDR3 has 13 residues. Germline V gives CDR1 SGHDN, CDR2 FVKESK. This CDR3 reads CASSQARQETQYF. The CDR3 nucleotides are TGTGCCAGCAGCCAAGCCCGGCAAGAGACCCAGTACTTC. The entire variable domain, with the rest obtained from reference TRBV14 and TRBJ2-5, is as follows: EAGVTQFPSHSVIEKGQTVTLRCDPISGHDNLYWYRRVMGKEIKFLLHFVKESKQDESGMPNNRFLAERTGGTYSTLKVQPAELEDSGVYFCASSQARQETQYFGPGTRLLVL.

In its sample, this clonotype was seen many times. The chain has TRBV18 and TRBJ1-1; D may be TRBD1 (6 bases). Trimming stripped 5 bases from V and 7 bases from J, with 14 bases between. The CDR3 extends over 13 amino acids. Germline V gene sequence: CDR1 KGHSH, CDR2 LQKENI. The CDR3 region has the DNA TGTGCCAGCTCATCGGACAGAAATAATGAAGCTTTCTTT. Translation gives CASSSDRNNEAFF.

The J gene is TRBJ1-1, the V gene TRBV6-2 or TRBV6-3; no reliable D call. The CDR3 has 11 residues. Germline-derived CDR1 and CDR2 are MNHEY and SVGEGT. V lost 7 bases and J lost 5, with 8 bases in between. The DNA for the CDR3 is TGTGCCAGCATGACAAGGACTGAAGCTTTCTTT. Amino acid sequence: CASMTRTEAFF.

This clonotype was observed at least ten times. This chain joins TRBV28 and TRBJ2-7; 9 bases agree with TRBD1. The CDR3 is 14 amino acids. V lost 7 bases, J lost 3 bases, and 7 bases stayed unmatched. CDR1 MDHEN and CDR2 SYDVKM come from the germline V gene. CDR3 DNA: TGTGCCAGCAAGTACAGGGGGCGCAACTACGAGCAGTACTTC. It yields the protein CASKYRGRNYEQYF.